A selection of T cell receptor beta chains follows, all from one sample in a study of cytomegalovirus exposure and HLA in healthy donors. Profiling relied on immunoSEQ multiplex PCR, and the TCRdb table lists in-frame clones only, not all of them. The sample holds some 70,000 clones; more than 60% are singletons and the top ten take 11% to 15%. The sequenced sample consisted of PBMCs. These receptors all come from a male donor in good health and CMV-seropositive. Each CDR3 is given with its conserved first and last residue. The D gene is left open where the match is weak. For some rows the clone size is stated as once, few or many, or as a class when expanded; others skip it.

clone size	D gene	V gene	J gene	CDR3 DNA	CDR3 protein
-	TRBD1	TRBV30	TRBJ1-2	TGTGCCTGGAGCTTTGGGACAGGCAGCTATGGCTACACCTTC	CAWSFGTGSYGYTF
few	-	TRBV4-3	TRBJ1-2	TGCGCCAGCAGCCAAGATGGACGTAGGACAGACTATGGCTACACCTTC	CASSQDGRRTDYGYTF
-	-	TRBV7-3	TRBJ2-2	TGTGCCAGCAGCTTATGGGCGGGATGGGTCACCGGGGAGCTGTTTTTT	CASSLWAGWVTGELFF
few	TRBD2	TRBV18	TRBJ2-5	TGTGCCAGCTCACCGGGACTAGCGGGCTACCAAGAGACCCAGTACTTC	CASSPGLAGYQETQYF
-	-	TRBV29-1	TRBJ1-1	TGCAGCGCTCTGACGGCGACACTGAACACTGAAGCTTTCTTT	CSALTATLNTEAFF
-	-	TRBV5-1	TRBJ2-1	TGCGCCAGCAGCCTGGGCACGAGGACAAGCTCCTACAATGAGCAGTTCTTC	CASSLGTRTSSYNEQFF
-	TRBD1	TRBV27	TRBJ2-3	TGTGCCAGCAGGCCCGGGACAGGGGGAGATACGCAGTATTTT	CASRPGTGGDTQYF
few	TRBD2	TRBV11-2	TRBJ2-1	TGTGCCAGCAGCTCCCTTCGGAGCGGGAGGTCTTCCAATGAGCAGTTCTTC	CASSSLRSGRSSNEQFF
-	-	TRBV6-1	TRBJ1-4	TGTGCCAGCACCCGAGTACAGGGTTCTGATGAAAAACTGTTTTTT	CASTRVQGSDEKLFF
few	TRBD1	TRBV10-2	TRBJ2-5	TGCGCCACAACTTCCGGGACAGCCCAAGAGACCCAGTACTTC	CATTSGTAQETQYF
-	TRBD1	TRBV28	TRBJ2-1	TGTGCCAGCATCCACTCTCCGGGACAGGAGAGCAATGAGCAGTTCTTC	CASIHSPGQESNEQFF
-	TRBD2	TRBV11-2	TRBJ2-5	TGTGCCAGCAGTCCCAGCGGGAGTAAGCAAGAGACCCAGTACTTC	CASSPSGSKQETQYF
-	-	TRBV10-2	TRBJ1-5	TGCGCCAGCACAGGGGATTGGAGCAATCAGCCCCAGCATTTT	CASTGDWSNQPQHF
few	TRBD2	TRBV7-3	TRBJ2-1	TGTGCCAGCAGCCCACGGGTTAGCGGGTCTGCCTACAATGAGCAGTTCTTC	CASSPRVSGSAYNEQFF
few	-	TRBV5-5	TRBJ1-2	TGTGCCAGCTCCTGGGCCCTGGGCTATGGCTACACCTTC	CASSWALGYGYTF
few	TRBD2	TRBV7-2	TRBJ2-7	TGTGCCAGCAGCCTCAGGACTAGCGGCTCCTACGAGCAGTACTTC	CASSLRTSGSYEQYF
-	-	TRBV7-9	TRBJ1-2	TGTTCCAGCACCCCCCAGGGGCCACTAACTAACTATGGCTACACCTTC	CSSTPQGPLTNYGYTF
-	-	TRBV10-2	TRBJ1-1	TGCGCCAGCAAGGGGGGGGTAGCGAACACTGAAGCTTTCTTT	CASKGGVANTEAFF
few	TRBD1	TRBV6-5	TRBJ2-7	TGTGCCAGCAGGACAGACAGGGGGAGCTCCTACGAGCAGTACTTC	CASRTDRGSSYEQYF
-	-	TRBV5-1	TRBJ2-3	TGCGCCAGCTTATCGGAGTTGGGAGATACGCAGTATTTT	CASLSELGDTQYF
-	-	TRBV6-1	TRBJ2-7	TGTGCCAGCAGTGGGGGAGTACCCTACGAGCAGTACTTC	CASSGGVPYEQYF
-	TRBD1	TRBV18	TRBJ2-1	TGTGCCAGCTCACCTGGACAGGGGACCCTTTCCTACAATGAGCAGTTCTTC	CASSPGQGTLSYNEQFF
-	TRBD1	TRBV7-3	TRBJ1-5	TGTGCCAGCAGCTTACAGGGGGATCAGCCCCAGCATTTT	CASSLQGDQPQHF
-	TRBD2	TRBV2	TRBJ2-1	TGTGCCAGCAGTGGAATAGCGGGAGGGAGTAACAATGAGCAGTTCTTC	CASSGIAGGSNNEQFF
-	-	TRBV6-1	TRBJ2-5	TGTGCCAGCAGTGAAGGGTCGACAGGACGAAAGGGAGAGACCCAGTACTTC	CASSEGSTGRKGETQYF
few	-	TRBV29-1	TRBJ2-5	TGCAGCGCCCGAAGACAGGACCAAGAGACCCAGTACTTC	CSARRQDQETQYF
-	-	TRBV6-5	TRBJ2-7	TGTGCCAGCAGTGAAACTAGAGGGCACGAGCAGTACTTC	CASSETRGHEQYF
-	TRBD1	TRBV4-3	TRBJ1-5	TGCGCCAGCAGCCATTTCCAGGGGGTTCAGCCCCAGCATTTT	CASSHFQGVQPQHF
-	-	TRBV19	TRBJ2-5	TGTGCCAGTAGTAAAAGGGCTAGCCTCCAAGAGACCCAGTACTTC	CASSKRASLQETQYF
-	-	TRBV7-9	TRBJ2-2	TGTTCCAGCAGCACACGCCCCGGGGAGCTGTTTTTT	CSSSTRPGELFF
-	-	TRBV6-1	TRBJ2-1	TGTGCCAGCAGCTTACAGGGTATCTACAATGAGCAGTTCTTC	CASSLQGIYNEQFF
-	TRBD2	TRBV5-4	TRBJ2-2	TGTGCCAGCAGCGCCCCGGGACTAACGCTTTCCGGGGAGCTGTTTTTT	CASSAPGLTLSGELFF
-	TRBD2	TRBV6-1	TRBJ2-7	TGTGCCAGCAGTGTTAGCGGGGGGGCCTACGAGCAGTACTTC	CASSVSGGAYEQYF
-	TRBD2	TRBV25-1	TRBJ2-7	TGTGCCAGTGCAACTAGCGTGAGGGAGGGCTTCGAGCAGTACTTC	CASATSVREGFEQYF
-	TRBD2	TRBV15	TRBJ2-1	TGTGCCACCAGCAGGGACGTGATGATAGCGGGAGGGCATGAGCAGTTCTTC	CATSRDVMIAGGHEQFF
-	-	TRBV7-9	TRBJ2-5	TGTGCCAGCAGCTTAGGCGGGGAAGAGACCCAGTACTTC	CASSLGGEETQYF
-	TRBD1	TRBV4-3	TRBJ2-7	TGCGCCAGCTCCCAGACGCAGACAGGGGGCTTATACGAGCAGTACTTC	CASSQTQTGGLYEQYF
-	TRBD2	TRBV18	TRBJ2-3	TGTGCCAGCTCACCACTTTCTAGCGGGGGGGCCGGAACAGATACGCAGTATTTT	CASSPLSSGGAGTDTQYF
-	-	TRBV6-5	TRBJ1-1	TGTGCCAGCAGTTACTCGAGATTCATGAACACTGAAGCTTTCTTT	CASSYSRFMNTEAFF
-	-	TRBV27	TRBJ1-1	TGTGCCAGCAGTTTATCGAGGCTTACTGAAGCTTTCTTT	CASSLSRLTEAFF
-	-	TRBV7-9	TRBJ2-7	TGTTCCAGCAGCTTAGGGGCTGGCGAGCAGTACTTC	CSSSLGAGEQYF